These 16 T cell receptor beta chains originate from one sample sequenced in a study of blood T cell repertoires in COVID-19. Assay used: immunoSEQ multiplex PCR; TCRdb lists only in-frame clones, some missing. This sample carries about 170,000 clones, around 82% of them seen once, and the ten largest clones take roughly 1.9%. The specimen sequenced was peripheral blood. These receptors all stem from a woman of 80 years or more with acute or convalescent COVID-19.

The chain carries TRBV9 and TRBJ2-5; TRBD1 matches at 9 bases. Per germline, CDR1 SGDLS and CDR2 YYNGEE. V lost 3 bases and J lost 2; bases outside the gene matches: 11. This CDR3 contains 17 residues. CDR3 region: CASSAGMGQGGQETQYF. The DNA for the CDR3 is TGTGCCAGCAGCGCGGGTATGGGACAGGGAGGGCAAGAGACCCAGTACTTC.

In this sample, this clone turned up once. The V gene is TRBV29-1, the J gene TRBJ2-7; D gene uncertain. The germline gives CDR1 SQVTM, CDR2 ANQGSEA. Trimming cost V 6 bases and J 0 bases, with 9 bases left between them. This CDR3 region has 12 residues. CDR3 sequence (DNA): TGCAGCGTAGTGTTTAGCTCCTACGAGCAGTACTTC. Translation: CSVVFSSYEQYF.

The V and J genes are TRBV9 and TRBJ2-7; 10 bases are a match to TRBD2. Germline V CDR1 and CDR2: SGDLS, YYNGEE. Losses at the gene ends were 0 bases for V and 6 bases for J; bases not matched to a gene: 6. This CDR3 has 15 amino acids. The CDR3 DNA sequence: TGTGCCAGCAGCGTAGGACTAGCGGGCCTCCTCGAGCAGTACTTC. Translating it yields CASSVGLAGLLEQYF.

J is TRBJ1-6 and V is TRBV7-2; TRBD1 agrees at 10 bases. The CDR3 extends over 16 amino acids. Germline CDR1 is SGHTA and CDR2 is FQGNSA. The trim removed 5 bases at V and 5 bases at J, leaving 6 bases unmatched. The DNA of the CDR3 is TGTGCCAGCAGCCCCGGACAGGGGGGAAATAATTCACCCCTCCACTTT. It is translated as CASSPGQGGNNSPLHF.

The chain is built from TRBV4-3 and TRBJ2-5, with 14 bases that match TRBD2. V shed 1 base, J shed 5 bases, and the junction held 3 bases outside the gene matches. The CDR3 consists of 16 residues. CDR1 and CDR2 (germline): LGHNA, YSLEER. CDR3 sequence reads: CASSQGTSGGRETQYF. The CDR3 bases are TGCGCCAGCAGCCAAGGGACTAGCGGGGGGAGGGAGACCCAGTACTTC.

CDR3 protein: CASSDRLAGVNEQFF. CDR3 DNA: TGTGCCAGCAGTGACCGACTAGCGGGAGTCAATGAGCAGTTCTTC. The J gene is TRBJ2-1, the V gene TRBV25-1, with TRBD2 matching over 12 bases. V trimming: 3 bases; J trimming: 6 bases; junction bases outside the gene matches: 3. Germline values: CDR1 MGHDK, CDR2 SYGVNS. CDR3 length: 15 amino acids. Variable domain in full (rest from reference TRBV25-1 and TRBJ2-1): EADIYQTPRYLVIGTGKKITLECSQTMGHDKMYWYQQDPGMELHLIHYSYGVNSTEKGDLSSESTVSRIRTEHFPLTLESARPSHTSQYLCASSDRLAGVNEQFFGPGTRLTVL.

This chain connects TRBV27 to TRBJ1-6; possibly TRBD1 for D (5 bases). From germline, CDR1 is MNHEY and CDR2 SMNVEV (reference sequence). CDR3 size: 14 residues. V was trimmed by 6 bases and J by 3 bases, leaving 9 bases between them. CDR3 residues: CASSDRNYNSPLHF. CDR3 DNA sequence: TGTGCCAGCAGCGACAGAAACTATAATTCACCCCTCCACTTT.

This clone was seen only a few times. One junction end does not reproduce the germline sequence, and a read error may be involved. CDR3 region: CASSPTGTPNEKLFF. In DNA form, the CDR3 reads TGTGCCAGTAGTCCCACCGGGACACCTAACGAAAAACTGTTTTTT. This chain joins TRBV19 and TRBJ1-4, with D possibly matching TRBD1 (6 bases). Germline V lookup: CDR1 LNHDA, CDR2 SQIVND (reference sequence). The CDR3 sequence is 15 residues long.

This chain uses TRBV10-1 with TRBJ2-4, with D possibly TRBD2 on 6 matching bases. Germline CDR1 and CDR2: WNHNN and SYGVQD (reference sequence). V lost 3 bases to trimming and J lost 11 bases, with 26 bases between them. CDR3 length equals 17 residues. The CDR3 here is CASSEVGAGLQLLVQYF. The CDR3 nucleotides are TGCGCCAGCAGTGAAGTTGGGGCGGGACTGCAACTTTTAGTTCAGTACTTC.

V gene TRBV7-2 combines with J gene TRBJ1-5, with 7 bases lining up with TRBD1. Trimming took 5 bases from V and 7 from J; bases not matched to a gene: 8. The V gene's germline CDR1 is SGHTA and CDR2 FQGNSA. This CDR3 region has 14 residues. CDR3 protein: CASSETGPRQPQHF. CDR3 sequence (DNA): TGTGCCAGCAGCGAGACAGGGCCTCGGCAGCCCCAGCATTTT. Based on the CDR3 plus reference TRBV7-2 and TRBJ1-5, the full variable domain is GAGVSQSPSNKVTEKGKDVELRCDPISGHTALYWYRQSLGQGLEFLIYFQGNSAPDKSGLPSDRFSAERTGGSVSTLTIQRTQQEDSAVYLCASSETGPRQPQHFGDGTRLSIL.

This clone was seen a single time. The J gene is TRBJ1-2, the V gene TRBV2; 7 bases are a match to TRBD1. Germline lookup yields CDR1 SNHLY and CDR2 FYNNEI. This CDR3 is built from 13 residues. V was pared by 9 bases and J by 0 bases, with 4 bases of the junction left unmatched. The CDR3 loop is CARTGDPNYGYTF. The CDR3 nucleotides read TGTGCCAGAACAGGGGACCCTAACTATGGCTACACCTTC.

CDR3 amino acids: CASKTSGSEEQYF. In nucleotides, the CDR3 is TGCGCCAGCAAAACTAGCGGGAGCGAAGAGCAGTACTTC. This sequence joins TRBV10-2 and TRBJ2-7, with TRBD2 identical over 11 bases. Germline V gene lookup returns CDR1 WSHSY and CDR2 SAAADI. This CDR3 is 13 amino acids long. With 7 bases clipped from V and 7 bases from J, the junction kept 6 bases outside the gene matches.

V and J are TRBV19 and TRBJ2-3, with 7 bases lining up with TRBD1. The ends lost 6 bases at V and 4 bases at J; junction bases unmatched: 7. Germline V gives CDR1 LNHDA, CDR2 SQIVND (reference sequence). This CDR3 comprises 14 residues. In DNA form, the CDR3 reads TGTGCCAGTAGCCCAACAGGGGCCCCAGATACGCAGTATTTT. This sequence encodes CASSPTGAPDTQYF.

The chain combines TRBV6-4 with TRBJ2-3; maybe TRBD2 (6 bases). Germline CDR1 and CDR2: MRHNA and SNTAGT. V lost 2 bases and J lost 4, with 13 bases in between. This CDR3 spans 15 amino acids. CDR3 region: CASSDTGRGPDTQYF. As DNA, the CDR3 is TGTGCCAGCAGTGACACCGGGCGGGGACCAGATACGCAGTATTTT.

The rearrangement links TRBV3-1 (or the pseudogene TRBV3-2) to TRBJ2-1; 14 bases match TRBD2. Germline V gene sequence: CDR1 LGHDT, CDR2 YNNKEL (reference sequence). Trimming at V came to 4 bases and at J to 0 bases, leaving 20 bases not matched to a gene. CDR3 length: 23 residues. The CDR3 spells CASSPLGTSGGRGGTGSYNEQFF. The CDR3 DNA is TGTGCCAGCAGCCCCCTCGGGACTAGCGGGGGCCGTGGGGGTACCGGCTCCTACAATGAGCAGTTCTTC.

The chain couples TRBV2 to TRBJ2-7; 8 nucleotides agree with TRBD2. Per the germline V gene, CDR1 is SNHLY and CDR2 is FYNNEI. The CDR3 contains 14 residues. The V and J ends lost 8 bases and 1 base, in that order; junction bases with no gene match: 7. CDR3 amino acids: CASRGGEGSYEQYF. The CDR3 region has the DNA TGTGCCAGCCGGGGGGGAGAGGGATCCTACGAGCAGTACTTC. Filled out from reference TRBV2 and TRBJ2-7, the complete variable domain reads EPEVTQTPSHQVTQMGQEVILRCVPISNHLYFYWYRQILGQKVEFLVSFYNNEISEKSEIFDDQFSVERPDGSNFTLKIRSTKLEDSAMYFCASRGGEGSYEQYFGPGTRLTVT.